The following is a TCR beta chain sequence with its context. This record belongs to a study of blood T cell repertoires in COVID-19. Overall study context: Samples of COVID-19 (acute and convalescent) were obtained from the United States, Italy and Spain. In each case, the material was cDNA or gDNA derived from T cells, B-cell-depleted T cells, or PBMCs.

V trimming: 6 bases; J trimming: 0 bases; junction bases outside the gene matches: 15. This CDR3 contains 18 residues. Germline-derived CDR1 and CDR2 are KGHSH and LQKENI. Per the authors' pipeline: Estimated nucleated cell counts came from reference gene primer amplification. The method was immunoSEQ multiplex PCR; TCRdb's version includes in-frame clones alone and lacks a portion of them. V, J and clone size are those of that table, while D and trimming were read from the DNA. The sample includes 63,000 or so clones, approximately 86% of them seen just once. The chain couples TRBV18 to TRBJ1-1; TRBD1 aligns across 8 bases. The TCR comes from a man aged 65 to 85 with active COVID-19. The sample consisted of peripheral blood. This CDR3 reads CASSPGTGRLGVNTEAFF. DNA for the CDR3: TGTGCCAGCTCGCCCGGGACAGGACGACTAGGGGTGAACACTGAAGCTTTCTTT. Supplemented by reference TRBV18 and TRBJ1-1, the full variable domain reads NAGVMQNPRHLVRRRGQEARLRCSPMKGHSHVYWYRQLPEEGLKFMVYLQKENIIDESGMPKERFSAEFPKEGPSILRIQQVVRGDSAAYFCASSPGTGRLGVNTEAFFGQGTRLTVV.